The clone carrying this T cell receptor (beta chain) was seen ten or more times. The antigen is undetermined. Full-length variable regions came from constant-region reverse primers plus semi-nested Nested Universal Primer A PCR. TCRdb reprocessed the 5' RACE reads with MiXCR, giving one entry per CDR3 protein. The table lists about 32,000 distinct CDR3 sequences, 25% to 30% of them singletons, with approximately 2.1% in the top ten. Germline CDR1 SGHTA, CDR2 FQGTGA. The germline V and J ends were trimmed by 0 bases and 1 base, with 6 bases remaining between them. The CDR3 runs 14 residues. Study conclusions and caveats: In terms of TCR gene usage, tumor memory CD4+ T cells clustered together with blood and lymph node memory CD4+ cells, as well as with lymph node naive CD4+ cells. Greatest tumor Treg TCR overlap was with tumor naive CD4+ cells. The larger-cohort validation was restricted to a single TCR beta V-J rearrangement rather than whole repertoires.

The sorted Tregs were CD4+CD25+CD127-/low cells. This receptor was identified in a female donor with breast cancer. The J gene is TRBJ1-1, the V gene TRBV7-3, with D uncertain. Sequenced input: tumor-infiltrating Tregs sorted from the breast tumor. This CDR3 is CASSLTSENTEAFF. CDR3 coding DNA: TGTGCCAGCAGCTTAACGTCCGAGAACACTGAAGCTTTCTTT.